The entry below gives a single T cell receptor beta chain sequence along with its context. Germline V gives CDR1 SGHTA, CDR2 FQGNSA. The junction had 11 bases not matched to a gene; V was cut back by 3 bases and J by 6 bases. The CDR3 consists of 16 residues. In the original processing: How many nucleated cells were present was estimated from reference gene primer amplification. Data came from immunoSEQ multiplex PCR; TCRdb stores just in-frame clones and leaves some out. The V and J calls and the clone size are those of that table, but D and trimming were determined from the DNA. The sample records around 85,000 clones, roughly 82% being singletons. The data are from a study of blood T cell repertoires in COVID-19. At the level of the study: The study drew acute and convalescent COVID-19 samples from the United States, Italy and Spain. PBMCs, B-cell-depleted T cells, or T cells were the source of the cDNA or gDNA that made up the material.

This TCR was sampled from a man aged 45-65 years with active COVID-19. Sample: peripheral blood. The V call is TRBV7-2, the J call TRBJ2-1; 7 nucleotides align to TRBD2. CDR3 DNA: TGTGCCAGCAGCTTTTCGGCGGGGGAAGGGCGCAATGAGCAGTTCTTC. This translates into CASSFSAGEGRNEQFF.